The rows below give T cell receptor beta chains drawn from one sample of a study of patients and donors after allogeneic stem cell transplantation. TCRdb passed the RT-PCR reads through MiXCR, listing each CDR3 protein once. The sample contains fewer than 25,000 distinct CDR3 sequences, roughly 43% of which appear only once. What was sequenced was blood, either unsorted or a sorted T cell fraction (not recorded which). Receptors originate from a human donor who was either an allogeneic HSCT recipient or a stem cell or donor lymphocyte infusion donor (not recorded which). It is not recorded whose cells these are; they may come from a transplant donor. Each CDR3 is given with its conserved first and last residue.

v_gene: TRBV7-9; j_gene: TRBJ2-3; CDR3aa: CASSLERGPDTQYF
v_gene: TRBV7-9; j_gene: TRBJ1-5; CDR3aa: CASSFGQGGQPQHF
v_gene: TRBV12-3/TRBV12-4; j_gene: TRBJ1-6; CDR3aa: CASGSPLHF
v_gene: TRBV20-1; j_gene: TRBJ2-7; CDR3aa: CSAGAHRAEQYF
v_gene: TRBV5-1; j_gene: TRBJ2-5; CDR3aa: CASSSGTSGQETQYF
v_gene: TRBV5-1; j_gene: TRBJ2-3; CDR3aa: CASSLAGGPTDTQYF
v_gene: TRBV5-1; j_gene: TRBJ1-6; CDR3aa: CASSLEGGASGSPLHF
v_gene: TRBV7-2; j_gene: TRBJ1-5; CDR3aa: CASSPWDSRNQPQHF
v_gene: TRBV24-1; j_gene: TRBJ2-5; CDR3aa: CATSDPRDKVLETQYF
v_gene: TRBV13; j_gene: TRBJ1-2; CDR3aa: CASSLGLRTAGNYGYTF
v_gene: TRBV12-3/TRBV12-4; j_gene: TRBJ1-5; CDR3aa: CASSLQLHQPQHF
v_gene: TRBV4-1; j_gene: TRBJ1-5; CDR3aa: CASSPGQFRDQPQHF
v_gene: TRBV28; j_gene: TRBJ1-1; CDR3aa: CASSMTGLTEAFF
v_gene: TRBV7-9; j_gene: TRBJ2-1; CDR3aa: CASSRYRDSNEQFF
v_gene: TRBV28; j_gene: TRBJ1-5; CDR3aa: CASSLWERDQPQHF
v_gene: TRBV25-1; j_gene: TRBJ2-7; CDR3aa: CASSELGQGSYEQYF
v_gene: TRBV5-4; j_gene: TRBJ2-3; CDR3aa: CASSSGTLSTDTQYF
v_gene: TRBV5-6; j_gene: TRBJ1-4; CDR3aa: CASSLAAAGATNEKLFF
v_gene: TRBV11-2; j_gene: TRBJ1-6; CDR3aa: CASSLGTVSPLHF
v_gene: TRBV5-6; j_gene: TRBJ2-1; CDR3aa: CASKRDSLNNEQFF
v_gene: TRBV4-1; j_gene: TRBJ1-5; CDR3aa: CASSQADRVDQPQHF
v_gene: TRBV28; j_gene: TRBJ2-3; CDR3aa: CASSPPGREGPLWTTDTQYF
v_gene: TRBV5-4; j_gene: TRBJ1-6; CDR3aa: CASARGTGVNSPLHF
v_gene: TRBV6-5; j_gene: TRBJ2-1; CDR3aa: CASSRQSPSYNEQFF
v_gene: TRBV6-6; j_gene: TRBJ1-5; CDR3aa: CASGTLQGMSQPQHF
v_gene: TRBV11-2; j_gene: TRBJ2-1; CDR3aa: CASSFPSGRSEFYNEQFF
v_gene: TRBV11-2; j_gene: TRBJ1-2; CDR3aa: CASSLIAQAYGYTF
v_gene: TRBV12-3/TRBV12-4; j_gene: TRBJ1-1; CDR3aa: CASSGDRANTEAFF
v_gene: TRBV11-1; j_gene: TRBJ2-1; CDR3aa: CASSSTVGSYNEQFF
v_gene: TRBV15; j_gene: TRBJ2-3; CDR3aa: CATSRGLAGGTDTQYF
v_gene: TRBV29-1; j_gene: TRBJ2-4; CDR3aa: CSAWTGADNKNIQYF
v_gene: TRBV12-3/TRBV12-4; j_gene: TRBJ1-1; CDR3aa: CASSLRGDTEAFF
v_gene: TRBV27; j_gene: TRBJ1-1; CDR3aa: CASTGRGSAEAFF
v_gene: TRBV7-3; j_gene: TRBJ2-2; CDR3aa: CASSPSDHTGELFF
v_gene: TRBV20-1; j_gene: TRBJ1-5; CDR3aa: CSAREAGNQPQHF
v_gene: TRBV7-8; j_gene: TRBJ1-1; CDR3aa: CASRPPGNTEAFF
v_gene: TRBV5-1; j_gene: TRBJ2-2; CDR3aa: CASSLQGSGGELFF
v_gene: TRBV6-5; j_gene: TRBJ1-6; CDR3aa: CASRRDGTPYSPLHF
v_gene: TRBV5-1; j_gene: TRBJ2-7; CDR3aa: CASSSRDRESHEQYF
v_gene: TRBV5-1; j_gene: TRBJ1-6; CDR3aa: CASSLGVMGNNSPLHF
v_gene: TRBV5-1; j_gene: TRBJ1-1; CDR3aa: CASSVTGTGSTEAFF
v_gene: TRBV10-1; j_gene: TRBJ1-2; CDR3aa: CASSDGINYGYTF
v_gene: TRBV28; j_gene: TRBJ2-4; CDR3aa: CASSLQAGALVAKNIQYF
v_gene: TRBV15; j_gene: TRBJ2-5; CDR3aa: CATSRSVQGAIPETQYF
v_gene: TRBV25-1; j_gene: TRBJ1-2; CDR3aa: CASSAGTWGYTF
v_gene: TRBV29-1; j_gene: TRBJ2-3; CDR3aa: CSGIGLAGIRTTDTQYF
v_gene: TRBV5-5; j_gene: TRBJ1-4; CDR3aa: CASSLIYRGFGEKLFF
v_gene: TRBV7-2; j_gene: TRBJ2-1; CDR3aa: CASSLWGQGSDEQFF
v_gene: TRBV3-1; j_gene: TRBJ1-1; CDR3aa: CASSQGGTEASF
v_gene: TRBV5-1; j_gene: TRBJ2-3; CDR3aa: CASSLASPSTDTQYF
v_gene: TRBV29-1; j_gene: TRBJ2-7; CDR3aa: CSVGGQPPKEQYF
v_gene: TRBV9; j_gene: TRBJ2-7; CDR3aa: CASGSGQYEQYF
v_gene: TRBV28; j_gene: TRBJ2-7; CDR3aa: CASSLRRDSQYF
v_gene: TRBV3-1; j_gene: TRBJ1-2; CDR3aa: CASSQDLPYGYTF
v_gene: TRBV5-1; j_gene: TRBJ2-7; CDR3aa: CASSLEGSGGHSYEQYF
v_gene: TRBV3-1; j_gene: TRBJ2-4; CDR3aa: CASSQPGKNIQYF
v_gene: TRBV3-1; j_gene: TRBJ1-1; CDR3aa: CASSPSPGNLGNTEAFF
v_gene: TRBV29-1; j_gene: TRBJ2-3; CDR3aa: CSVARAGGGLWTDTQYF
v_gene: TRBV11-2; j_gene: TRBJ1-6; CDR3aa: CASSNTGGRNSPLHF